This section outlines one T cell receptor beta chain sequence together with its context. Its antigen is unknown. TCRdb passed the reads through MiXCR, listing each CDR3 protein once. There are approximately 390,000 distinct CDR3 sequences in the sample; 34% occur only once, and about 13% lies in the top ten. The entry originates in a study of T cell repertoires in cytomegalovirus infection. Looking at the study overall: As its CMV epitopes, the study selected recently identified HLA-C-restricted and well-studied HLA-B-restricted targets.

There are 14 residues in the CDR3. V lost 5 bases and J lost 11; bases outside the gene matches: 7. In germline, CDR1 is LNHDA, CDR2 SQIVND (reference sequence). Whole-study results and caveats: HLA-C-restricted, CMV-specific TCR beta clonotypes were dominant ex vivo.

This sample comprised cultured PBMCs, obtained from culture after CMV antigen stimulation. The chain combines TRBV19 with TRBJ1-6; 9 bases agree with TRBD1. The TCR sequence derives from a human donor in good health (CMV status not recorded). Some clones in this sample may be carry-over from other donors' samples. CDR3 nucleotides: TGTGCCAGTAGTCCGACCGGACAGGGGACACCCCTCCACTTT. Translation gives CASSPTGQGTPLHF.